These 25 T cell receptor beta chains originate from one sample sequenced in a study of blood T cell repertoires in COVID-19. Sequencing used immunoSEQ multiplex PCR; TCRdb keeps in-frame clones, though not all of them. The sample lists around 150,000 clones, approximately 80% occurring once. Sequenced: peripheral blood. These receptors originate from a man aged 45 to 65 with acute or convalescent COVID-19.

This clone has only a few counts. The chain has TRBV5-4 and TRBJ1-1, with 7 bases lining up with TRBD1. There are 17 residues in the CDR3. J was trimmed by 4 bases and V by 4 bases; bases with no gene match: 16. Germline V gene sequence: CDR1 SGHNT, CDR2 YYREEE (reference sequence). The CDR3 coding sequence is TGTGCCAGCAGCCCGGCGGGGGGTCAGGGGGTCGGCACTGAAGCTTTCTTT. It codes for CASSPAGGQGVGTEAFF.

The rearrangement uses TRBV28 and TRBJ1-2, with TRBD1 matching over 9 bases. J was trimmed by 2 bases and V by 2 bases; bases with no gene match: 3. The CDR3 contains 15 residues. Looked up from germline, CDR1 is MDHEN and CDR2 is SYDVKM. As DNA, the CDR3 is TGTGCCAGCAGTTTAGGGACAGGGCTCAACTATGGCTACACCTTC. Amino acid sequence: CASSLGTGLNYGYTF.

The CDR3 spells CASSSGQGADTQYF. CDR3 in DNA: TGTGCCAGCAGTTCGGGACAGGGGGCAGATACGCAGTATTTT. The chain links TRBV27 to TRBJ2-3, with 11 positions matching TRBD1. The germline gives CDR1 MNHEY, CDR2 SMNVEV (reference sequence). The trim removed 4 bases at V and 4 bases at J, leaving 1 base unmatched. The CDR3 has 14 amino acids.

This chain uses TRBV9 with TRBJ2-1; 8 nucleotides align to TRBD2. Germline V gene lookup returns CDR1 SGDLS and CDR2 YYNGEE. Trimming at V came to 0 bases and at J to 6 bases, leaving 2 bases not matched to a gene. This CDR3 contains 14 residues. As DNA, the CDR3 is TGTGCCAGCAGCGTAGTCGGGGGGGTCAATGAGCAGTTCTTC. Its protein is CASSVVGGVNEQFF.

This chain joins TRBV30 and TRBJ2-1; 7 nucleotides match TRBD1. With 0 bases clipped from V and 8 bases from J, the junction kept 1 base outside the gene matches. Germline loops: CDR1 GTSNPN, CDR2 SVGIG (reference sequence). The CDR3 spans 12 residues. In nucleotides, the CDR3 is TGTGCCTGGAGTGTTACAGGGGATGAGCAGTTCTTC. Translating gives CAWSVTGDEQFF.

The chain links TRBV30 to TRBJ1-4; D gene uncertain. V was cut by 0 bases and J by 7 bases, with 9 bases left in between. The V gene's germline CDR1 is GTSNPN and CDR2 SVGIG (reference sequence). The CDR3 runs to 13 residues. CDR3 in DNA: TGTGCCTGGAGTGTTTCGGGATCTGAAAAACTGTTTTTT. This translates into CAWSVSGSEKLFF.

This clone was detected a few times. Other DNA sequences in this sample translate to the same CDR3. The gene calls are TRBV24-1 and TRBJ2-3; maybe TRBD2 (6 bases). The V and J ends lost 2 bases and 5 bases respectively, with 13 bases between them. CDR1 is KGHDR, CDR2 SFDVKD, per germline. CDR3 length equals 15 residues. Here the CDR3 reads CATSDWGVLGDTQYF. In nucleotides, the CDR3 is TGTGCCACCAGTGATTGGGGGGTTTTGGGAGATACGCAGTATTTT.

V gene TRBV2 combines with J gene TRBJ1-6; 8 bases are a match to TRBD1. CDR1 and CDR2 (germline): SNHLY, FYNNEI. CDR3 length: 15 residues. The junction had 6 bases not matched to a gene; V was cut back by 6 bases and J by 5 bases. CDR3 in DNA: TGTGCCAGCAGACCACAGGGGGTAAATAATTCACCCCTCCACTTT. Translating it yields CASRPQGVNNSPLHF.

This rearrangement joins TRBV11-2 to TRBJ2-1; D remains ambiguous. Germline-derived CDR1 and CDR2 are SGHAT and FQNNGV. Trimming took off 5 bases at V and 0 bases at J, with 14 bases between the two ends. The CDR3 is 16 residues long. The CDR3 DNA sequence: TGTGCCAGCAGCCAACGCGCTGATAGCTCCTACAATGAGCAGTTCTTC. Amino acids: CASSQRADSSYNEQFF.

V and J are TRBV12-3 or TRBV12-4 and TRBJ2-3; D remains ambiguous. V lost 6 bases and J 4 bases, leaving 8 bases between the germline ends. The CDR3 runs to 12 residues. CDR3 nucleotide sequence: TGTGCCAGCAGGGCAGAGGCAGATACGCAGTATTTT. It is translated as CASRAEADTQYF.

J is TRBJ2-2 and V is TRBV3-1 (or the pseudogene TRBV3-2), with 7 bases matching TRBD2. Germline V gene data show CDR1 as LGHDT and CDR2 as YNNKEL (reference sequence). The trim removed 6 bases at V and 1 base at J, leaving 2 bases unmatched. This CDR3 has 14 residues. The CDR3 region is CASRRTRNTGELFF. The CDR3 coding sequence is TGTGCCAGCAGAAGGACTAGGAACACCGGGGAGCTGTTTTTT.

The rearrangement uses TRBV29-1 and TRBJ1-1, with TRBD1 matching over 7 bases. After removal of 4 bases from V and 1 base from J, the junction contained 9 bases not matched to a gene. The CDR3 spans 15 residues. CDR1 SQVTM and CDR2 ANQGSEA come from the germline V gene. CDR3 in amino acids: CSVGQGELWNTEAFF. In DNA, the CDR3 is TGCAGCGTTGGGCAGGGGGAATTATGGAACACTGAAGCTTTCTTT.

The chain employs TRBV7-6 and TRBJ2-3; 11 positions match TRBD2. The CDR3 runs to 13 residues. The junction had 7 bases not matched to a gene; V was cut back by 4 bases and J by 13 bases. Germline V CDR1 and CDR2: SGHVS, FNYEAQ. CDR3 region: CASSSQTSGEEYF. The CDR3 nucleotides are TGTGCCAGCAGCTCCCAGACTAGCGGGGAGGAGTATTTT.

This clone turned up a few times. The chain combines TRBV5-1 with TRBJ1-1, with D maybe TRBD1 (5 bases). Germline values: CDR1 SGHRS, CDR2 YFSETQ. The CDR3 contains 14 residues. V lost 4 bases, J lost 7 bases, and 17 bases lay in between. CDR3 sequence reads: CASSTTGSGREAFF. The CDR3 DNA follows: TGCGCCAGCAGCACCACAGGTTCCGGACGTGAAGCTTTCTTT. Complete variable domain (other parts from reference TRBV5-1 and TRBJ1-1): KAGVTQTPRYLIKTRGQQVTLSCSPISGHRSVSWYQQTPGQGLQFLFEYFSETQRNKGNFPGRFSGRQFSNSRSEMNVSTLELGDSALYLCASSTTGSGREAFFGQGTRLTVV.

Remarks on this clone: The same CDR3 arises from other DNA sequences in this sample as well. The V gene is TRBV12-3 or TRBV12-4, the J gene TRBJ1-1; D is unresolved. Trimming shortened V by 3 bases and J by 3 bases, and 8 bases separated the two germline ends. This CDR3 has 13 amino acids. The CDR3 loop reads CASSFKRDTEAFF. CDR3 coding DNA: TGTGCCAGCAGTTTCAAACGGGACACTGAAGCTTTCTTT.

The V gene is TRBV7-2, the J gene TRBJ2-7, with D uncertain. CDR1 SGHTA and CDR2 FQGNSA come from the germline V gene. The V gene lost 5 bases and the J gene lost 0 bases, with 14 bases spanning the gap. The CDR3 length is 15 residues. The CDR3 is CASSAKPGSSYEQYF. The CDR3 nucleotides read TGTGCCAGCAGCGCAAAACCAGGCAGCTCCTACGAGCAGTACTTC.

This rearrangement joins TRBV9 to TRBJ2-1; 10 nucleotides agree with TRBD2. The trim removed 2 bases at V and 9 bases at J, leaving 5 bases unmatched. There are 14 residues in the CDR3. CDR1 is SGDLS, CDR2 YYNGEE, per germline. This chain's CDR3 is CASSVSGGAVEQFF. CDR3 sequence (DNA): TGTGCCAGCAGCGTGAGCGGGGGGGCTGTTGAGCAGTTCTTC.

The chain uses TRBV3-1 (or the pseudogene TRBV3-2) and TRBJ2-3, with 13 bases aligning to TRBD2. There are 16 residues in the CDR3. The germline gives CDR1 LGHDT, CDR2 YNNKEL (reference sequence). V gave up 4 bases and J gave up 6 bases; unmatched junction bases: 7. In DNA form, the CDR3 reads TGTGCCAGCAGCCGACTAGCGGGGGGCCAATCGGATACGCAGTATTTT. Amino acid sequence: CASSRLAGGQSDTQYF.

Note on this clone: Other nucleotide sequences from this sample produce the same CDR3. V gene TRBV18 combines with J gene TRBJ2-7, with 9 bases lining up with TRBD1. This CDR3 is 15 amino acids long. Per germline, CDR1 KGHSH and CDR2 LQKENI. V trimming: 0 bases; J trimming: 2 bases; junction bases outside the gene matches: 2. CDR3 region: CASSPPGQGTYEQYF. CDR3 DNA sequence: TGTGCCAGCTCACCACCGGGACAGGGCACCTACGAGCAGTACTTC.

The chain links TRBV19 to TRBJ1-4, with 9 bases lining up with TRBD1. The CDR3 sequence is 15 residues long. Looked up from germline, CDR1 is LNHDA and CDR2 is SQIVND (reference sequence). The V and J ends lost 5 bases and 7 bases, in that order; junction bases with no gene match: 8. This chain's CDR3 is CASSATGGRSEKLFF. The CDR3 DNA follows: TGTGCCAGTAGTGCCACAGGGGGCAGGAGTGAAAAACTGTTTTTT. The variable domain in full, with the rest retrieved from reference TRBV19 and TRBJ1-4, is DGGITQSPKYLFRKEGQNVTLSCEQNLNHDAMYWYRQDPGQGLRLIYYSQIVNDFQKGDIAEGYSVSREKKESFPLTVTSAQKNPTAFYLCASSATGGRSEKLFFGSGTQLSVL.

The chain is built from TRBV11-2 and TRBJ2-1; 8 bases are shared with TRBD2. This CDR3 spans 13 amino acids. Germline-derived CDR1 and CDR2 are SGHAT and FQNNGV. The junction had 10 bases not matched to a gene; V was cut back by 8 bases and J by 10 bases. CDR3 amino acids: CASEDLAGPEQFF. CDR3 nucleotides: TGTGCCAGCGAGGATCTAGCGGGCCCCGAGCAGTTCTTC.

V gene TRBV6-1 combines with J gene TRBJ1-5; 7 nucleotides match TRBD1. The CDR3 runs 15 residues. V shed 1 base, J shed 6 bases, and the junction held 6 bases outside the gene matches. Germline CDR1 MNHNS, CDR2 SASEGT. Written as DNA, the CDR3 is TGTGCCAGCAGTGAAGGACAGGGCGTCGGTCAGCCCCAGCATTTT. Its protein product is CASSEGQGVGQPQHF.

The V and J genes are TRBV4-1 and TRBJ2-2; 9 bases agree with TRBD1. The junction had 11 bases not matched to a gene; V was cut back by 0 bases and J by 3 bases. The CDR3 length is 19 residues. Germline CDR1 is MGHRA and CDR2 is YSYEKL. CDR3 coding DNA: TGCGCCAGCAGCCAAGAGTTCGCCGGGACAGGGTTATACACCGGGGAGCTGTTTTTT. It codes for CASSQEFAGTGLYTGELFF.

The V gene is TRBV5-1, the J gene TRBJ1-1, with TRBD1 matching over 7 bases. Germline loops: CDR1 SGHRS, CDR2 YFSETQ. J lost 0 bases, V lost 2 bases, and 13 bases had no gene match. This CDR3 spans 18 amino acids. This CDR3 is CASSLSSPTGAMNTEAFF. The CDR3 DNA is TGCGCCAGCAGCTTATCCAGCCCTACAGGGGCCATGAACACTGAAGCTTTCTTT.

This clone was seen just once. The chain couples TRBV19 to TRBJ1-6, with D perhaps TRBD1 (5 bases). Germline CDR1 LNHDA, CDR2 SQIVND (reference sequence). Between the trimmed V and J ends, which lost 7 bases and 1 base, there was a span of 17 bases. The CDR3 is made up of 17 amino acids. The CDR3 loop reads CASTKGVGGSYNSPLHF. The CDR3 DNA follows: TGTGCCAGTACCAAAGGGGTCGGGGGTTCCTATAATTCACCCCTCCACTTT.